Listed here are 23 T cell receptor beta chains from one sample, sequenced in a study of response to subunit inactivated influenza vaccine. TCRdb re-called the RT-PCR reads with MiXCR, one entry per CDR3 protein. The sample lists about 580,000 distinct CDR3 sequences; less than 15% were seen once. The sequencing used PBMCs from blood, collected approximately 12 days after vaccination. Source of these receptors: a man in his fifties who received an inactivated influenza vaccine.

This clonotype turned up a few times. CDR3 bases: TGTGCCAGCAAAACCGCGGGAGCGGGGAATGAGCAGTTCTTC. It translates to CASKTAGAGNEQFF. The V and J genes are TRBV6-1 and TRBJ2-1; 7 nucleotides match TRBD2. V lost 7 bases to trimming and J lost 7 bases; unmatched junction nucleotides: 10. CDR3 size: 14 residues. CDR1 and CDR2 from the germline V gene are MNHNS and SASEGT.

The chain carries TRBV5-1 and TRBJ2-7; 8 bases agree with TRBD1. V lost 0 bases and J lost 9; bases outside the gene matches: 20. CDR3 length equals 18 residues. Germline-derived CDR1 and CDR2 are SGHRS and YFSETQ. The CDR3 loop reads CASSLDGGTFRTGLGQYF. The DNA for the CDR3 is TGCGCCAGCAGCTTGGATGGGGGGACTTTTCGGACAGGGCTAGGGCAGTACTTC.

This clonotype appeared a few times. The V gene is TRBV27, the J gene TRBJ2-7; TRBD2 matches 10 bases. This CDR3 contains 15 residues. The V and J ends lost 2 bases and 7 bases, in that order; junction bases with no gene match: 8. Per the germline V gene, CDR1 is MNHEY and CDR2 is SMNVEV (reference sequence). CDR3 residues: CASSLSSSGSKEQYF. The CDR3 DNA follows: TGTGCCAGCAGTTTAAGCTCTAGCGGGAGTAAAGAGCAGTACTTC.

The table lists this clonotype with a few counts. The chain carries TRBV7-8 and TRBJ1-2; D is undetermined. Per the germline V gene, CDR1 is SGHVS and CDR2 is FQNEAQ. Trimming removed 8 bases at V and 4 bases at J, with 20 bases between. This CDR3 has 15 residues. The CDR3 is CASPPPPSLSYGYTF. In DNA form, the CDR3 reads TGTGCCAGCCCCCCTCCACCGTCATTGAGCTATGGCTACACCTTC. The full variable domain, its missing parts supplied by reference TRBV7-8 and TRBJ1-2, is GAGVSQSPRYKVAKRGQDVALRCDPISGHVSLFWYQQALGQGPEFLTYFQNEAQLDKSGLPSDRFFAERPEGSVSTLKIQRTQQEDSAVYLCASPPPPSLSYGYTFGSGTRLTVV.

This clonotype has a handful of counts. This sequence joins TRBV7-2 and TRBJ1-5; tentatively, D is TRBD1 (5 bases). Germline values: CDR1 SGHTA, CDR2 FQGNSA. Trimming shortened V by 2 bases and J by 7 bases, and 9 bases separated the two germline ends. CDR3 length: 13 amino acids. The CDR3 coding sequence is TGTGCCAGCAGCTTACCGGGGCACCAGCCCCAGCATTTT. This sequence encodes CASSLPGHQPQHF.

This clonotype was seen a few times. This chain uses TRBV6-2 or TRBV6-3 with TRBJ2-4; 8 nucleotides match TRBD1. CDR1 is MNHEY and CDR2 is SVGEGT in the germline V gene. The junction had 11 bases not matched to a gene; V was cut back by 5 bases and J by 8 bases. This CDR3 spans 15 amino acids. The CDR3 loop reads CASSQPIRDRYIQYF. The CDR3 DNA reads TGTGCCAGCAGTCAGCCAATCCGGGACAGGTACATTCAGTACTTC.

The J gene is TRBJ2-1, the V gene TRBV4-3; 9 nucleotides agree with TRBD2. Germline V gene lookup returns CDR1 LGHNA and CDR2 YSLEER. The CDR3 is 16 amino acids. V lost 0 bases, J lost 3 bases, and 3 bases stayed unmatched. CDR3: CASSQEAGGRYNEQFF. The CDR3 DNA reads as TGCGCCAGCAGCCAAGAAGCGGGAGGACGCTACAATGAGCAGTTCTTC.

The V gene is TRBV20-1, the J gene TRBJ2-7, with D unclear. Trimming left V 4 bases short and J 2 bases short, with 15 bases between. This CDR3 is 14 amino acids long. Germline-derived CDR1 and CDR2 are DFQATT and SNEGSKA (reference sequence). DNA for the CDR3: TGCAGTGCTACCGTCCCCTTGTTAGCCTACGAGCAGTACTTC. Residues: CSATVPLLAYEQYF.

This clonotype has only a few counts. The rearrangement links TRBV4-3 to TRBJ1-2, with D hard to call. The CDR3 is 15 amino acids. Germline values: CDR1 LGHNA, CDR2 YSLEER. Trimming cost V 1 base and J 2 bases, with 11 bases left between them. The CDR3 region is CASSQAARTNYGYTF. The DNA of the CDR3 is TGCGCCAGCAGCCAAGCTGCCCGAACCAACTATGGCTACACCTTC.

In this sample, this clonotype turned up a few times. The J gene is TRBJ2-5, the V gene TRBV7-2, with 8 bases identical to TRBD2. The germline V gene has CDR1 SGHTA and CDR2 FQGNSA. This CDR3 is 15 amino acids long. V dropped 0 bases and J dropped 4; count of bases not matched to a gene: 4. CDR3 in amino acids: CASSLAWTSTETQYF. Written as DNA, the CDR3 is TGTGCCAGCAGCTTAGCGTGGACTAGCACAGAGACCCAGTACTTC.

A few counts support this clonotype. The V gene is TRBV24-1, the J gene TRBJ2-3, with D unresolved. The CDR3 is 14 residues long. CDR1 KGHDR and CDR2 SFDVKD come from the germline V gene. V was pared by 6 bases and J by 2 bases, with 11 bases between. The DNA for the CDR3 is TGTGCCACCAGTCCAGGACCAGACACAGATACGCAGTATTTT. Amino acid sequence: CATSPGPDTDTQYF.

This sequence joins TRBV4-2 and TRBJ1-6; D is unclear. Germline assignment: CDR1 LGHNA and CDR2 YNFKEQ. This CDR3 region has 15 residues. V lost 4 bases and J 9 bases, leaving 16 bases between the germline ends. The CDR3 region is CASSPDGQPGSPLHF. CDR3 nucleotides: TGTGCCAGCAGCCCGGACGGGCAGCCGGGTTCACCCCTCCACTTT.

This clonotype occurred many times. This chain connects TRBV5-1 to TRBJ2-7, with 10 bases lining up with TRBD1. V shed 4 bases and J 5 bases; nucleotides not matched to a gene: 6. In germline, CDR1 is SGHRS, CDR2 YFSETQ. The CDR3 spans 14 residues. In DNA form, the CDR3 reads TGCGCCAGCAGCCTGGGGACAGGGGTCCACGAGCAGTACTTC. Protein: CASSLGTGVHEQYF.

The chain couples TRBV20-1 to TRBJ2-5, with D possibly being TRBD1 or TRBD2 (7 bases each). The CDR3 has 14 amino acids. Germline CDR1 is DFQATT and CDR2 is SNEGSKA (reference sequence). The V gene lost 3 bases and the J gene lost 4 bases, with 15 bases spanning the gap. The CDR3 coding sequence is TGCAGTGCTAGGCAGGGGGGGAGGGGAGAGACCCAGTACTTC. Its translation: CSARQGGRGETQYF.

The chain is built from TRBV28 and TRBJ2-5, with D possibly TRBD1 on 5 matching bases. Germline CDR1 MDHEN, CDR2 SYDVKM. The CDR3 contains 14 residues. Trimming cost V 5 bases and J 3 bases, with 13 bases left between them. The chain's CDR3 is CASSPTQGEETQYF. The CDR3 bases are TGTGCCAGCAGTCCCACACAAGGGGAAGAGACCCAGTACTTC. Supplemented by reference TRBV28 and TRBJ2-5, the full variable domain reads DVKVTQSSRYLVKRTGEKVFLECVQDMDHENMFWYRQDPGLGLRLIYFSYDVKMKEKGDIPEGYSVSREKKERFSLILESASTNQTSMYLCASSPTQGEETQYFGPGTRLLVL.

This CDR3 reads CASSLTPWSYNEQFF. The CDR3 DNA reads as TGTGCCAGCAGTTTAACACCCTGGTCCTACAATGAGCAGTTCTTC. The chain couples TRBV27 to TRBJ2-1; D ambiguous. The CDR3 contains 15 residues. Between the trimmed V and J ends, which lost 2 bases and 1 base, there was a span of 9 bases. CDR1 and CDR2 (germline): MNHEY, SMNVEV (reference sequence).

The V and J genes are TRBV5-6 and TRBJ1-5; D call uncertain. The V end lost 1 base, the J end lost 2 bases, and 10 bases lay between the germline ends. The V gene's germline CDR1 is SGHDT and CDR2 YYEEEE. CDR3 length equals 15 residues. CDR3 amino acids: CASSLSRWGNQPQHF. CDR3 bases: TGTGCCAGCAGCTTGTCCCGATGGGGCAATCAGCCCCAGCATTTT.

Only a few counts were recorded for this clonotype. The gene calls are TRBV7-2 and TRBJ2-1, with TRBD2 matching 9 bases. Germline V CDR1 and CDR2: SGHTA, FQGNSA. V dropped 4 bases and J dropped 6; count of bases not matched to a gene: 7. The CDR3 contains 15 residues. The CDR3 sequence: CASSSAGGGRNEQFF. The CDR3 DNA sequence: TGTGCCAGCAGCTCAGCGGGAGGAGGTCGCAATGAGCAGTTCTTC.

There are a few counts of this clonotype. V is TRBV7-9 and J is TRBJ2-4; D perhaps matches TRBD1 (5 bases). CDR3 size: 16 residues. The germline CDR1 and CDR2 sequences are SEHNR and FQNEAQ (reference sequence). V lost 5 bases and J 0 bases, leaving 14 bases between the germline ends. In DNA, the CDR3 is TGTGCCAGCAGCCCAGGCAGGGAATTAGCCAAAAACATTCAGTACTTC. It specifies CASSPGRELAKNIQYF.

This clonotype was seen at least ten times. CDR3 sequence reads: CSVETLLGIKQYF. CDR3 bases: TGCAGCGTTGAAACCCTGCTTGGGATAAAGCAGTACTTC. The rearrangement links TRBV29-1 to TRBJ2-7; no clear D. Trimming stripped 2 bases from V and 8 bases from J, with 16 bases between. CDR1 and CDR2 from the germline V gene are SQVTM and ANQGSEA. This CDR3 spans 13 amino acids.

V usage is TRBV4-3 and J usage is TRBJ1-2; possibly TRBD1 for D (6 bases). From germline, CDR1 is LGHNA and CDR2 YSLEER. The CDR3 has 15 amino acids. V lost 0 bases and J lost 5, with 13 bases in between. The CDR3 nucleotides are TGCGCCAGCAGCCAAGATCGACAGGCCCCTTATGGCTACACCTTC. Encoded protein: CASSQDRQAPYGYTF.

This clonotype was counted a few times. This sequence joins TRBV6-5 and TRBJ1-4; the D gene is possibly TRBD1 (5 bases). Germline CDR1 is MNHEY and CDR2 is SVGAGI. CDR3 length: 15 residues. The V end lost 0 bases, the J end lost 5 bases, and 10 bases lay between the germline ends. In DNA, the CDR3 is TGTGCCAGCAGTTACTCGGGGGACCGAAATGAAAAACTGTTTTTT. Its translation is CASSYSGDRNEKLFF.

The J gene is TRBJ2-2, the V gene TRBV3-1; D remains unclear. The germline V gene encodes CDR1 LGHDT and CDR2 YNNKEL (reference sequence). Trimming pared 0 bases from V and 7 bases from J, leaving 9 bases between. CDR3 length: 14 residues. This CDR3 reads CASSQDLSDGELFF. CDR3 bases: TGTGCCAGCAGCCAAGATCTAAGCGACGGGGAGCTGTTTTTT.